This T cell receptor (beta chain) comes out of a study of blood T cells in healthy people across ages. Concerning this clonotype itself: The target antigen is unknown.

Alongside a J-beta primer mix, a sample-barcoded 5' primer served in a second PCR lasting about 6 to 12 cycles. TCRdb redid the calling of the 5' RACE reads with MiXCR, one entry per CDR3 protein. The sample has about 1.4 million distinct CDR3 sequences, almost 60% seen once; the top ten hold more than 6%. Study outcomes and limitations: Older age coincided with a roughly linear decline in TCR beta diversity per million T cells.

Input material: blood. The origin of this receptor is a man between 18 and 35 years old in good health.

CDR3: CASSETSGAGEAFF. The DNA for the CDR3 is TGTGCCAGCAGTGAAACGTCGGGGGCCGGTGAAGCTTTCTTT. J is TRBJ1-1 and V is TRBV6-1, with D possibly matching TRBD1 (6 bases). V was shortened by 2 bases and J by 7 bases, with 14 bases between the two germline ends. From germline, CDR1 is MNHNS and CDR2 SASEGT. The CDR3 length is 14 residues.